The next 24 T cell receptor beta chains were all read from a single sample in a study of blood T cells in healthy people across ages. A second PCR of 7 to 11 cycles used a sample-barcoded 5' primer and a J-beta primer mix. From the 5' RACE reads, TCRdb called clonotypes with MiXCR, one entry per CDR3 protein. This sample has roughly 1.5 million distinct CDR3 sequences, with about 42% found just once. Specimen: blood. All receptors derive from a woman aged 18-35 years in good health.

The J gene is TRBJ2-7, the V gene TRBV20-1; 9 bases line up with TRBD1. Germline V CDR1 and CDR2: DFQATT, SNEGSKA (reference sequence). CDR3 length: 12 amino acids. Here the CDR3 DNA reads TGCAGCGCCGGGGACAGGGTGCACGAGCAGTACTTC. It translates to CSAGDRVHEQYF.

The V and J genes are TRBV11-2 and TRBJ2-2; a weak D match, TRBD2 (6 bases). This CDR3 is built from 16 residues. In germline, CDR1 is SGHAT, CDR2 FQNNGV. The germline V and J ends were trimmed by 1 base and 5 bases, with 14 bases remaining between them. Here the CDR3 DNA reads TGTGCCAGCAGCTTAGTGGGGGGATTGAATACCGGGGAGCTGTTTTTT. Encoded protein: CASSLVGGLNTGELFF.

CDR3 sequence: CASSYEMGWRPYEQYF. CDR3 DNA sequence: TGTGCCAGCAGTTACGAAATGGGGTGGCGTCCCTACGAGCAGTACTTC. The chain carries TRBV6-2 or TRBV6-3 and TRBJ2-7; D ambiguous. V lost 2 bases to trimming and J lost 2 bases, with 16 bases between them. The CDR3 runs to 16 residues. CDR1 and CDR2 from the germline V gene are MNHEY and SVGEGT.

Only a few counts were recorded for this clonotype. Relative to the germline gene, one junction end is altered; a read error may explain this. The chain employs TRBV7-7 and TRBJ2-1; TRBD1 matches at 12 bases. From germline, CDR1 is SSHAT and CDR2 FNYEAQ (reference sequence). This CDR3 region has 16 residues. This CDR3 is CASSPRDRGPINEQFF. Here the CDR3 DNA reads TGTGCTAGCAGCCCACGGGACAGGGGGCCGATCAATGAGCAGTTCTTC.

This clonotype was observed a handful of times. The CDR3 DNA reads as TGTGCCAGCAGTTACTCGACAGGGGGGAATTCACCCCTCCACTTT. Protein sequence: CASSYSTGGNSPLHF. The chain employs TRBV6-5 and TRBJ1-6, with 9 bases identical to TRBD1. Germline V gene lookup returns CDR1 MNHEY and CDR2 SVGAGI. V lost 0 bases, J lost 7 bases, and 1 base stayed unmatched. This CDR3 comprises 15 residues.

This clonotype was observed a single time. The rearrangement uses TRBV18 and TRBJ1-4; TRBD1 aligns across 7 bases. The germline V gene has CDR1 KGHSH and CDR2 LQKENI. This CDR3 has 18 residues. V lost 3 bases to trimming and J lost 0 bases; unmatched junction nucleotides: 10. CDR3 region: CASSPPDRVVATNEKLFF. In DNA form, the CDR3 reads TGTGCCAGCTCACCTCCCGACAGGGTAGTTGCAACTAATGAAAAACTGTTTTTT.

As DNA, the CDR3 is TGCAGCGTTGATCGTTATAGCGGGAGGGGAGATACGCAGTATTTT. As protein: CSVDRYSGRGDTQYF. The chain uses TRBV29-1 and TRBJ2-3; 11 positions match TRBD2. J lost 5 bases, V lost 3 bases, and 7 bases had no gene match. Germline V gene data show CDR1 as SQVTM and CDR2 as ANQGSEA. The CDR3 spans 15 residues.

The chain couples TRBV7-8 to TRBJ2-1; D ambiguous. The CDR3 spans 15 residues. Germline V CDR1 and CDR2: SGHVS, FQNEAQ. Trimming pared 2 bases from V and 6 bases from J, leaving 14 bases between. DNA for the CDR3: TGTGCCAGCAGCTTACAAGGCAGACTTGGCAATGAGCAGTTCTTC. Translating gives CASSLQGRLGNEQFF.

The chain is built from TRBV29-1 and TRBJ1-1; 9 bases agree with TRBD1. V shed 7 bases and J 4 bases; nucleotides not matched to a gene: 10. In germline, CDR1 is SQVTM, CDR2 ANQGSEA. The CDR3 spans 14 residues. The CDR3 spells CSAQNRGLGTEAFF. CDR3 coding DNA: TGCAGCGCTCAAAACAGGGGGCTGGGCACTGAAGCTTTCTTT.

This clonotype has more than one count but fewer than ten. The chain couples TRBV10-3 to TRBJ1-2; 9 positions match TRBD1. The CDR3 extends over 13 amino acids. Germline trimming cut 8 bases from V and 6 bases from J; bases unmatched to any gene: 7. Germline CDR1 is ENHRY and CDR2 is SYGVKD. CDR3 coding DNA: TGTGCCATCTTTGGACAGGGGCGGGATGGCTACACCTTC. Protein sequence: CAIFGQGRDGYTF.

The rearrangement links TRBV7-2 to TRBJ2-7; the match to TRBD2 covers 9 bases. J gave up 7 bases and V 1 base, and 11 bases lay outside the gene matches. The CDR3 sequence is 16 residues long. Per the germline V gene, CDR1 is SGHTA and CDR2 is FQGNSA. In DNA, the CDR3 is TGTGCCAGCAGCTTAGATGGCGGGGGGGCCTTTTTTGAGCAGTACTTC. It encodes CASSLDGGGAFFEQYF.

This CDR3 reads CASSSSNRGYYEQYF. Written as DNA, the CDR3 is TGTGCCAGCAGTTCGTCAAACAGGGGATACTACGAGCAGTACTTC. V usage is TRBV12-3 or TRBV12-4 and J usage is TRBJ2-7; TRBD1 agrees at 7 bases. With V trimmed by 4 bases and J by 3 bases, 9 bases remained unmatched. The CDR3 has 15 residues.

The sample holds a few counts of this clonotype. The chain couples TRBV30 to TRBJ1-4; D gene unclear. The CDR3 length is 12 residues. CDR1 is GTSNPN, CDR2 SVGIG, per germline (reference sequence). The CDR3 region is CAVGPMNEKLFF. Written as DNA, the CDR3 is TGTGCGGTCGGACCGATGAATGAAAAACTGTTTTTT.

The rearrangement links TRBV6-1 to TRBJ1-5, with 11 bases fitting TRBD1. Germline CDR1 reads MNHNS; CDR2 reads SASEGT. The V and J ends lost 6 bases and 5 bases, in that order; junction bases with no gene match: 6. This CDR3 has 15 amino acids. The CDR3, as DNA: TGTGCCAGCAGATGGGGACAGGGGGGATATCAGCCCCAGCATTTT. Translation: CASRWGQGGYQPQHF.

This clonotype has just a few counts. The chain couples TRBV24-1 to TRBJ2-7; 8 positions match TRBD2. The CDR3 loop spans 16 amino acids. Germline CDR1 is KGHDR and CDR2 is SFDVKD. J was trimmed by 2 bases and V by 5 bases; bases with no gene match: 10. DNA for the CDR3: TGTGCCACCAGTGCTTCCGGGGGGGACAACGCCTACGAGCAGTACTTC. As protein: CATSASGGDNAYEQYF.

This clonotype was detected a few times. The J gene is TRBJ2-1, the V gene TRBV20-1; 9 nucleotides agree with TRBD1. The V gene's germline CDR1 is DFQATT and CDR2 SNEGSKA (reference sequence). This CDR3 is built from 13 residues. The CDR3 protein is CSTRTGARVEQFF. DNA for the CDR3: TGCAGCACCCGGACAGGGGCACGGGTTGAGCAGTTCTTC.

V is TRBV4-3 and J is TRBJ2-3; possible D gene TRBD2, 6 bases. The CDR3 sequence is 16 residues long. Germline-derived CDR1 and CDR2 are LGHNA and YSLEER. V gave up 3 bases and J gave up 2 bases, with 15 bases separating them. The CDR3 spells CASSQDLARYTDTQYF. CDR3 sequence (DNA): TGCGCCAGCAGCCAGGACCTAGCGAGATACACAGATACGCAGTATTTT.

This clonotype was picked up a small number of times. V gene TRBV24-1 combines with J gene TRBJ2-1, with D possibly being TRBD1 or TRBD2 (7 bases each). Germline CDR1 KGHDR, CDR2 SFDVKD. The CDR3 runs 15 residues. Trimming removed 8 bases at V and 5 bases at J, with 18 bases between. The CDR3 bases are TGTGCCACCATAAGACAGGGACTAAAAAACAATGAGCAGTTCTTC. Amino acids: CATIRQGLKNNEQFF.

The chain joins TRBV25-1 to TRBJ2-2; no clear D gene. This CDR3 region has 16 residues. Trimming cost V 1 base and J 1 base, with 10 bases left between them. CDR1 is MGHDK and CDR2 is SYGVNS in the germline V gene. The CDR3 sequence: CASSESFPGNTGELFF. DNA of the CDR3: TGTGCCAGCAGTGAATCGTTCCCAGGGAACACCGGGGAGCTGTTTTTT.

The chain combines TRBV7-9 with TRBJ2-2; D is possibly TRBD1 or TRBD2 (5 bases each). V lost 1 base to trimming and J lost 0 bases, with 12 bases between them. Looked up from germline, CDR1 is SEHNR and CDR2 is FQNEAQ (reference sequence). This CDR3 contains 17 residues. The CDR3 here is CASSLGGSRTNTGELFF. The CDR3 DNA is TGTGCCAGCAGCTTAGGGGGGAGTCGGACGAACACCGGGGAGCTGTTTTTT.

This clonotype was seen at least ten times. The chain links TRBV4-1 to TRBJ2-5; no firm D call. This CDR3 region has 14 residues. V shed 0 bases and J shed 11 bases, with 16 bases lying between them. CDR1 is MGHRA, CDR2 YSYEKL, per germline. CDR3 nucleotide sequence: TGCGCCAGCAGCCAAGATCAACTCCACAATGAGCAGTACTTC. Amino acids: CASSQDQLHNEQYF.

The chain recombines TRBV7-9 with TRBJ1-4; D unclear. CDR1 is SEHNR and CDR2 is FQNEAQ in the germline V gene (reference sequence). Trimming pared 3 bases from V and 3 bases from J, leaving 8 bases between. This CDR3 has 14 amino acids. CDR3 loop: CASSFLAANEKLFF. CDR3 nucleotide sequence: TGTGCCAGCAGCTTCTTGGCAGCTAATGAAAAACTGTTTTTT.

In this sample, this clonotype turned up a few times. This chain links TRBV23-1 with TRBJ2-7; tentatively, D is TRBD1 (6 bases). TRBV23-1 is noted as an ORF with a role that remains uncertain. CDR3 length equals 15 residues. The V end lost 7 bases, the J end lost 2 bases, and 18 bases lay between the germline ends. The CDR3 DNA follows: TGCGCCAGCATCTCGCCGACAGGCGTTACCTACGAGCAGTACTTC. It codes for CASISPTGVTYEQYF.

This clonotype was recorded many times. The gene calls are TRBV18 and TRBJ2-7; possibly TRBD1 for D (5 bases). This CDR3 has 13 residues. CDR1 is KGHSH and CDR2 is LQKENI in the germline V gene. The V gene lost 8 bases and the J gene lost 3 bases, with 14 bases spanning the gap. CDR3 nucleotides: TGTGCCAGCAGCCCCGACAGAGACTACGAGCAGTACTTC. This gives the protein CASSPDRDYEQYF.